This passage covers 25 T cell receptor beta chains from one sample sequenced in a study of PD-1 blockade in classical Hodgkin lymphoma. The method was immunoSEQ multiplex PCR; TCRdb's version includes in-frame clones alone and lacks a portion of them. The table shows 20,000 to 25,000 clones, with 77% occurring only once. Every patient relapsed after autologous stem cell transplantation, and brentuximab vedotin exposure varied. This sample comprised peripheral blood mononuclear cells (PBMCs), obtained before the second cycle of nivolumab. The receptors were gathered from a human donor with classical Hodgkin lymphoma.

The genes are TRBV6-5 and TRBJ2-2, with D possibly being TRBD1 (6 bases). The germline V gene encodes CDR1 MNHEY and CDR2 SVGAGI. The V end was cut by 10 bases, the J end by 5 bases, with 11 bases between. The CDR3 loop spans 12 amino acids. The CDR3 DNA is TGTGCCATCAGCAGGGGTACCGGGGAGCTGTTTTTT. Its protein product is CAISRGTGELFF.

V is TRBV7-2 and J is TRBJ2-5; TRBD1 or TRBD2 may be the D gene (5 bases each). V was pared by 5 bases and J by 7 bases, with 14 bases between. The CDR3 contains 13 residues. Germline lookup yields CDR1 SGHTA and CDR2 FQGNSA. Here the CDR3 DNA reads TGTGCCAGCAGCGGGGACCCGAGAGCGACCCAGTACTTC. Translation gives CASSGDPRATQYF.

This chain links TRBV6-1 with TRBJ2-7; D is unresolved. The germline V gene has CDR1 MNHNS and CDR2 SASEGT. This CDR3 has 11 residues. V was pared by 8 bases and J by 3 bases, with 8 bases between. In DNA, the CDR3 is TGTGCCAGCGTGGCCGGCTACGAGCAGTACTTC. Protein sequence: CASVAGYEQYF.

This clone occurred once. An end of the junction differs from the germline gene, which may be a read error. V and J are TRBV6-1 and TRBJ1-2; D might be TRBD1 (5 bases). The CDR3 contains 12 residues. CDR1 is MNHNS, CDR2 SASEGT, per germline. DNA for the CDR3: TGTGCCAGCAGTGTATATGGGGGGGAGCACTACTTC. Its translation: CASSVYGGEHYF.

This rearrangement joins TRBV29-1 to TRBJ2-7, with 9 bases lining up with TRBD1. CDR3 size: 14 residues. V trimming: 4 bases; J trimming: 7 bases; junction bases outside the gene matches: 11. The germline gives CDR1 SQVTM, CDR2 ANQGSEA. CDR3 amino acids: CSVAPGQGIQEQYF. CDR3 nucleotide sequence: TGCAGCGTTGCGCCGGGACAGGGAATACAGGAGCAGTACTTC.

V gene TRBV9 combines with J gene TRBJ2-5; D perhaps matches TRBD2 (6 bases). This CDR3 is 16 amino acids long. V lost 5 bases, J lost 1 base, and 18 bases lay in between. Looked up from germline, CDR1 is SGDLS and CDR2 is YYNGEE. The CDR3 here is CASSEGARDFQETQYF. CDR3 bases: TGTGCCAGCAGTGAAGGTGCCCGGGACTTCCAAGAGACCCAGTACTTC.

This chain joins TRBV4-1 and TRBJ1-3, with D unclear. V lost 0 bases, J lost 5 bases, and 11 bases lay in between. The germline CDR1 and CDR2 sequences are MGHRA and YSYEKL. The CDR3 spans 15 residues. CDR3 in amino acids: CASSQDRTSRNTIYF. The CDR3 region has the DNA TGCGCCAGCAGCCAAGATAGGACTTCCCGAAACACCATATATTTT.

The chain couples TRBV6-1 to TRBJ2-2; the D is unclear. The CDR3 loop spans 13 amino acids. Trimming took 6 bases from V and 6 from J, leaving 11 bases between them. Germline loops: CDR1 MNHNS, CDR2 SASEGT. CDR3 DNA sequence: TGTGCCAGCAGCTCCACAGTCCCCGGGGAGCTGTTTTTT. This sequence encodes CASSSTVPGELFF.

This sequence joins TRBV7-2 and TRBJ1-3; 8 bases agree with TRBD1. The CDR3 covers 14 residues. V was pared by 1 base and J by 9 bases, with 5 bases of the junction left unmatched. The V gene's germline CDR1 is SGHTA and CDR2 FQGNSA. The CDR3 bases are TGTGCCAGCAGCTTAGGAGGGACAGGCGGCACCATATATTTT. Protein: CASSLGGTGGTIYF.

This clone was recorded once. The CDR3 spells CASGLTGELFF. CDR3 sequence (DNA): TGTGCCAGCGGACTTACCGGGGAGCTGTTTTTT. The genes are TRBV6-5 and TRBJ2-2; D possibly corresponds to TRBD2 (5 bases). Trimming shortened V by 8 bases and J by 5 bases, and 6 bases separated the two germline ends. Germline CDR1 and CDR2: MNHEY and SVGAGI. The CDR3 has 11 residues.

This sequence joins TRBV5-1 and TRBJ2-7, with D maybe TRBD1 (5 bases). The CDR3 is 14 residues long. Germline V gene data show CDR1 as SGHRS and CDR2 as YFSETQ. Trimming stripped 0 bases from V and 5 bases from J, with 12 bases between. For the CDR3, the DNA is TGCGCCAGCAGCTTGGATCCAGGGCGGAACGAGCAGTACTTC. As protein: CASSLDPGRNEQYF.

The CDR3 DNA reads TGTGCCAGCAGCTTAATGGTGACAGATGCCTACGAGCAGTACTTC. Translated, it gives CASSLMVTDAYEQYF. The rearrangement uses TRBV11-3 and TRBJ2-7; D might be TRBD1 (5 bases). This CDR3 region has 15 residues. The germline V gene has CDR1 SGHNT and CDR2 YENEEA. V was cut by 2 bases and J by 2 bases, with 13 bases left in between.

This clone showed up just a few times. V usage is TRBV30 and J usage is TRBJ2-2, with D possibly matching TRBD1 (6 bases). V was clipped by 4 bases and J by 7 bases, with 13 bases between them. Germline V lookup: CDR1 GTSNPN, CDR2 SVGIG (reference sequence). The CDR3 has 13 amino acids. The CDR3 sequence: CAWTLGGHGELFF. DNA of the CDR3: TGTGCCTGGACCCTAGGGGGTCACGGGGAGCTGTTTTTT.

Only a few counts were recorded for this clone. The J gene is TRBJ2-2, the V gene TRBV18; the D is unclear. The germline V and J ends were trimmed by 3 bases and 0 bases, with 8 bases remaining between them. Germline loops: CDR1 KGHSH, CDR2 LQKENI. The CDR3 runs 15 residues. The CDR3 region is CASSPNVANTGELFF. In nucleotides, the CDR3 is TGTGCCAGCTCACCTAATGTGGCGAACACCGGGGAGCTGTTTTTT.

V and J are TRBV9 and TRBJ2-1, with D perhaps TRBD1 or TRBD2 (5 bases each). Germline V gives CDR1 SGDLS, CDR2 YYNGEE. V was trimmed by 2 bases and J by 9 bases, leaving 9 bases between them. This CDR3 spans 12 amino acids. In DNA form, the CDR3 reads TGTGCCAGCAGCGTCGGTGGGGGTGAGCAGTTCTTC. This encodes CASSVGGGEQFF.

The CDR3: CASSTGTGGSPLHF. The CDR3 DNA reads as TGTGCCAGCAGCACCGGGACAGGGGGTTCACCCCTCCACTTT. The genes are TRBV7-9 and TRBJ1-6; 11 nucleotides match TRBD1. Losses at the gene ends were 5 bases for V and 9 bases for J; bases not matched to a gene: 3. Germline CDR1 SEHNR, CDR2 FQNEAQ (reference sequence). The CDR3 contains 14 residues.

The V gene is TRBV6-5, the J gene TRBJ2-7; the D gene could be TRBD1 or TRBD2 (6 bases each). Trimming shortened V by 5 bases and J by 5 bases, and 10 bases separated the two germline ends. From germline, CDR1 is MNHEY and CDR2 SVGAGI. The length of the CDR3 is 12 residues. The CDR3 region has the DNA TGTGCCAGCAGTCCGGGGGCCCACGAGCAGTACTTC. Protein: CASSPGAHEQYF.

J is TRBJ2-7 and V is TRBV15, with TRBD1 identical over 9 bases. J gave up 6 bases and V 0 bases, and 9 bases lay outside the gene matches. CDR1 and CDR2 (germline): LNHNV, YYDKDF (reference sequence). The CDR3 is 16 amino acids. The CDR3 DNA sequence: TGTGCCACCAGCAGAGATGGTCTACAGGGGGCCTTCGAGCAGTACTTC. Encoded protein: CATSRDGLQGAFEQYF.

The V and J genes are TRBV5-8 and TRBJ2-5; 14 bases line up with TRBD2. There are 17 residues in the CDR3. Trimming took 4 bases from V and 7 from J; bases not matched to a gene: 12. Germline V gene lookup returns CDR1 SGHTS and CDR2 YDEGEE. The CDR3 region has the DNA TGTGCCAGCAGCGCCCCCGGACTAGCGGGGGGTGGACTGACCCAGTACTTC. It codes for CASSAPGLAGGGLTQYF.

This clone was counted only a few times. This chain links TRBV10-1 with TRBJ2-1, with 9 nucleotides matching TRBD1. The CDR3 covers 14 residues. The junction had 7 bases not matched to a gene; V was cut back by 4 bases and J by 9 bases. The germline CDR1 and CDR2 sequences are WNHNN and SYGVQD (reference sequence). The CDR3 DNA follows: TGCGCCAGCAGTGGACAGGGGGAAGGGGGTGAGCAGTTCTTC. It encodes CASSGQGEGGEQFF.

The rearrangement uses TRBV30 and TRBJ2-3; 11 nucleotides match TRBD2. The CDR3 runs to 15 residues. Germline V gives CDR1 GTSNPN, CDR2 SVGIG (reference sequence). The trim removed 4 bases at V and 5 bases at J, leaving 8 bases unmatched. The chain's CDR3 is CAWKALAGVLDTQYF. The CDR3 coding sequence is TGTGCCTGGAAGGCACTAGCGGGAGTTCTAGATACGCAGTATTTT.

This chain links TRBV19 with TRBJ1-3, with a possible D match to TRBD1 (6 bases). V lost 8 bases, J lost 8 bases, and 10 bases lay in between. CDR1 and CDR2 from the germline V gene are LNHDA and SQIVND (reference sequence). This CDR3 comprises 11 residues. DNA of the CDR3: TGTGCCAGTGGGGGCAGTGACACCATATATTTT. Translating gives CASGGSDTIYF.

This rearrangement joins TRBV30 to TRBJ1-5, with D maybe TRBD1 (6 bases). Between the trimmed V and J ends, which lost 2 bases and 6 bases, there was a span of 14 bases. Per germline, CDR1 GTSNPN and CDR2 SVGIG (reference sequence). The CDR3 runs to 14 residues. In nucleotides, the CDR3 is TGTGCCTGGAGTATGGACAGTTCGTTTCAGCCCCAGCATTTT. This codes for CAWSMDSSFQPQHF.

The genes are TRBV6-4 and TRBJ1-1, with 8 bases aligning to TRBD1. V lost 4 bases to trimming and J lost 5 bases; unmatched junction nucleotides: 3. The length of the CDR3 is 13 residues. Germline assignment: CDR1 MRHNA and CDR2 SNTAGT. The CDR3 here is CASSATGGTEAFF. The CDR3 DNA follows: TGTGCCAGCAGTGCCACAGGGGGGACTGAAGCTTTCTTT.

Here the CDR3 reads CASSLGRADQPQHF. The CDR3 bases are TGTGCCAGCAGCTTAGGCAGGGCTGATCAGCCCCAGCATTTT. The V call is TRBV7-9, the J call TRBJ1-5; a weak D match, TRBD1 (5 bases). V dropped 1 base and J dropped 5 bases, with 9 bases sitting between them. The CDR3 runs to 14 residues. Germline-derived CDR1 and CDR2 are SEHNR and FQNEAQ (reference sequence). Full variable domain (remainder filled in from reference TRBV7-9 and TRBJ1-5): DTGVSQNPRHKITKRGQNVTFRCDPISEHNRLYWYRQTLGQGPEFLTYFQNEAQLEKSRLLSDRFSAERPKGSFSTLEIQRTEQGDSAMYLCASSLGRADQPQHFGDGTRLSIL.